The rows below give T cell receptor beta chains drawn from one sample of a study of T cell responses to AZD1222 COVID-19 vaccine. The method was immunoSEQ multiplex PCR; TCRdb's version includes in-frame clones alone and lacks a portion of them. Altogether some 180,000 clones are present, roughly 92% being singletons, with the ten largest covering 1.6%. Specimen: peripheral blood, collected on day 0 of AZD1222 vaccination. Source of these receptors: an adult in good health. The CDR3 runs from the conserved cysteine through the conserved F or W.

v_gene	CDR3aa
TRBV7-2	CATREGETQYF
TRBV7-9	CASSKDRAVQPQHF
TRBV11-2	CASRLGRGQPQHF
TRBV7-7	CASSLLGPSNNEQFF
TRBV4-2	CASSPQGLQPQHF
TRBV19	CASSNRRQGRNSPLHF
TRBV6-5	CASSYSNQEGEKLFF
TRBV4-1	CASSQDGQGVYGYTF
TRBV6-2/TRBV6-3	CASSLPDSSLSYGYTF
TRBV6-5	CASSRGTDEKLFF
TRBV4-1	CASSKVGTGSYNEQFF
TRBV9	CASSGLAGWWETQYF
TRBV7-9	CASSPTGGLGNTIYF
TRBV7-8	CATGGATSYEQYF
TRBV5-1	CASNLRGQETQYF
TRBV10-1	CASSDQKGYGYTF
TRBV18	CASSLSPGQGNEQFF
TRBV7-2	CASSLSGGRTDTQYF
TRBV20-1	CSASGRMDRGYEQYF
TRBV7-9	CASSPLGTGKAYTGYTF
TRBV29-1	CSVMGADGYTF
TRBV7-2	CASSPYPERTHYF
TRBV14	CASSPNRGPYEQYF
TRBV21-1	CASSSRAETGRTISNYGYTF
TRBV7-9	CASSESGQGITEAFF
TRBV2	CASSADDTEAFF
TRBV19	CASSYGTVNSPLHF
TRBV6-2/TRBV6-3	CASSYKWENTEAFF
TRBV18	CASSPATGPTEAFF
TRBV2	CASREDGTSNQPQHF
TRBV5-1	CASSLNSFYEQFF
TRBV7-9	CASSLGQRGAYGYTF
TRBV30	CAWSVGGGYEQYF
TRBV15	CATSLYRGEDTIYF
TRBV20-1	CSASGGVNSPLHF
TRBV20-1	CSASSASGVYEQYF
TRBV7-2	CASSRRASGANVLTF
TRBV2	CASSDRFGNSPLHF
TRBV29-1	CSVSTGAKTEAFF
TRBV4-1	CASSPQAGSNSPLHF
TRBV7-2	CASSPSGTESNYGYTF
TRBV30	CAWSVPWTGVTDTQYF
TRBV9	CASSVGYQGGYTF
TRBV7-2	CASSLSAGGITGELFF
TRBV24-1	CATSDLPGQGDNTQYF
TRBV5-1	CASSAQGLSSYEQYF
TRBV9	CASSPRLAREREQYF
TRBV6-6	CASSIGHSYEQYF
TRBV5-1	CASSVRDGIYEQYF
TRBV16	CASSQSSLDTEAFF
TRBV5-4	CASSPGPENTEAFF